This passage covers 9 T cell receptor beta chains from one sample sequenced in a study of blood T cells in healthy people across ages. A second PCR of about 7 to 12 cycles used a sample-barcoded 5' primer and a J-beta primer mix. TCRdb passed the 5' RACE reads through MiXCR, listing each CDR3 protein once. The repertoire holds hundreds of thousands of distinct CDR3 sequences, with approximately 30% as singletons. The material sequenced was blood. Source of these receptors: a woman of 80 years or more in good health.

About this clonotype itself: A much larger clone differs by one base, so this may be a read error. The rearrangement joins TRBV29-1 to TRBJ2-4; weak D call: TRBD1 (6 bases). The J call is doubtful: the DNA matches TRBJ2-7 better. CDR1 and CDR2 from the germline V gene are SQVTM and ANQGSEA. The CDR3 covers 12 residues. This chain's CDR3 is CSARGQPYEQYF. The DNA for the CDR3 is TGCAGCGCGAGAGGACAGCCCTACGAGCAGTACTTC.

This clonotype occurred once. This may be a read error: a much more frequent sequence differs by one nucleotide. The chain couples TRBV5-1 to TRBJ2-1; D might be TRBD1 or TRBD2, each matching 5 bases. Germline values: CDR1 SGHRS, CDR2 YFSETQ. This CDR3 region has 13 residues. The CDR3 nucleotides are TGCGCCAGCCGCCGGGACCCGGCCAATGGGCAGTTCTTC. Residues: CASRRDPANGQFF.

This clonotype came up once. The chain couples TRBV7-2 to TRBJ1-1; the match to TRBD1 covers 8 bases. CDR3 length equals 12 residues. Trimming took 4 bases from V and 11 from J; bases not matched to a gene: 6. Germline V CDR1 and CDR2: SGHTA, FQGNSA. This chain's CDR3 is CASSSGTGEAFF. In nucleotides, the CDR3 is TGTGCCAGCAGCTCAGGGACAGGAGAGGCTTTCTTT.

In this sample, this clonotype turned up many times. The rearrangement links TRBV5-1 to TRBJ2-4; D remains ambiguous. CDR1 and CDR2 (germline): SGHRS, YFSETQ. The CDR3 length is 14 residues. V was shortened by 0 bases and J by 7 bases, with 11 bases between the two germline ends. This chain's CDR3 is CASSLVHGGNIQYF. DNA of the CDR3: TGCGCCAGCAGCTTGGTACATGGTGGCAACATTCAGTACTTC.

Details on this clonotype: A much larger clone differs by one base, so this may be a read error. The CDR3 nucleotides read TGTGCCAAACGAGAAGCGGGGGGGCCGGGTGAGCAGTACTTC. This sequence encodes CAKREAGGPGEQYF. The rearrangement links TRBV2 to TRBJ2-5; 10 nucleotides line up with TRBD2. The CDR3 extends over 14 amino acids. V lost 10 bases to trimming and J lost 11 bases; unmatched junction nucleotides: 16. Per germline, CDR1 SNHLY and CDR2 FYNNEI.

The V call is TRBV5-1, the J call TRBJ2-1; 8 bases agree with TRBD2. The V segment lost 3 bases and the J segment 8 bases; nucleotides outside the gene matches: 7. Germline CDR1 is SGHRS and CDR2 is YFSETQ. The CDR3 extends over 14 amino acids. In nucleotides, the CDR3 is TGCGCCAGCAGCTGGGGTGCGGGGGGCGATGAGCAGTTCTTC. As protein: CASSWGAGGDEQFF.

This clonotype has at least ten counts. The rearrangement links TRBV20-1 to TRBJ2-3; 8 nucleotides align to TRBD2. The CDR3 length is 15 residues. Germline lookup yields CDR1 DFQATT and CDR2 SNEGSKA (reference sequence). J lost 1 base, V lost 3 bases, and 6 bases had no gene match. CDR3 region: CSASPGAGGTDTQYF. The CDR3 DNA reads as TGCAGTGCTAGCCCGGGAGCGGGGGGCACAGATACGCAGTATTTT.

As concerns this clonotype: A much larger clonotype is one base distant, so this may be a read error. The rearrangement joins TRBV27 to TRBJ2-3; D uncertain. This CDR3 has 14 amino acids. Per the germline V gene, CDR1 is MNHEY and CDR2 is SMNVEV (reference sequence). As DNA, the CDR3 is TGTGCCCGCAGTTGGCTGGAGATCAAAGATACGCAGTATTTT. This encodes CARSWLEIKDTQYF.

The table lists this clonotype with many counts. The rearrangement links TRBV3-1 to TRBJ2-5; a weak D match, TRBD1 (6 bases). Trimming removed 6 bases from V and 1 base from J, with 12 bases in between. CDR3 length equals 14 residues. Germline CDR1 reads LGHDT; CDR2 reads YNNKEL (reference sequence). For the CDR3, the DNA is TGTGCCAGCAGTCTAGGACAGATCCAAGAGACCCAGTACTTC. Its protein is CASSLGQIQETQYF.